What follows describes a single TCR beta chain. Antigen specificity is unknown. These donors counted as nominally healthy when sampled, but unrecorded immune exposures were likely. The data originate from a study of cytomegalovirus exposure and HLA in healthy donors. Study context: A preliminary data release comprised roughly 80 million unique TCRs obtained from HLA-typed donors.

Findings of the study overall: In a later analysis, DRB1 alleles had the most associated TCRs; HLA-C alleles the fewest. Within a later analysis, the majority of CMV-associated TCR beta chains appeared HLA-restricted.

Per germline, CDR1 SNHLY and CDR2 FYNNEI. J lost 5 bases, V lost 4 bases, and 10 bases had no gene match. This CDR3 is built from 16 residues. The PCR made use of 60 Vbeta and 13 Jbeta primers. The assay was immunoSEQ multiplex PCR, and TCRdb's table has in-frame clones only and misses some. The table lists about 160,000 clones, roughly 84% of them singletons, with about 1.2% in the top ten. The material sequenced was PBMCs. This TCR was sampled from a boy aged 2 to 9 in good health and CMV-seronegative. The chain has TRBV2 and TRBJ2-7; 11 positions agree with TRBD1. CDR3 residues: CASSAPKGQGVHEQYV. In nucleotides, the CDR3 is TGTGCCAGCAGTGCTCCAAAGGGACAGGGGGTCCACGAGCAGTACGTC.